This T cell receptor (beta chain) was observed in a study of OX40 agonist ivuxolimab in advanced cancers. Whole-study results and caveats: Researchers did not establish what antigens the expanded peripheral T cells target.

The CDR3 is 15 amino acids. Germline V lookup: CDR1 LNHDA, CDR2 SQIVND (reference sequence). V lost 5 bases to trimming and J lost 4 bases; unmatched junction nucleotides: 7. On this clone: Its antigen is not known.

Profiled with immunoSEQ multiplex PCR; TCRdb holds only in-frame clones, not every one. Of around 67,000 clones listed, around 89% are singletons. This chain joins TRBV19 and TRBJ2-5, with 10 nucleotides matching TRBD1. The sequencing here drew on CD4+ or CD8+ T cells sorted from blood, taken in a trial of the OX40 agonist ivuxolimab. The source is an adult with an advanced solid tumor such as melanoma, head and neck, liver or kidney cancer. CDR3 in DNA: TGTGCCAGTAGTCCCCGACAGGGGGCATCAGAGACCCAGTACTTC. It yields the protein CASSPRQGASETQYF.